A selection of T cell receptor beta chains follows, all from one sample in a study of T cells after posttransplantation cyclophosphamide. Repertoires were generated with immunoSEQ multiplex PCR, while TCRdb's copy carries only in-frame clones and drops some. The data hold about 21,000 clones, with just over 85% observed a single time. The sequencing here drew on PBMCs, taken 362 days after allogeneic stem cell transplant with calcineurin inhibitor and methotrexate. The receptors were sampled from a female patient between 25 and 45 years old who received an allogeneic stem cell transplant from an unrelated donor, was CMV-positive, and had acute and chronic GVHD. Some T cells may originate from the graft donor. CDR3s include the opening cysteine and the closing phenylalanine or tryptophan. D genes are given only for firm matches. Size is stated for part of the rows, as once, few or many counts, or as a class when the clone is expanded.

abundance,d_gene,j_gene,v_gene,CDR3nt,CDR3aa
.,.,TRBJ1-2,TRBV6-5,TGTGCCAGCAGTCGACAGGTCGAAGGGGGCTACACCTTC,CASSRQVEGGYTF
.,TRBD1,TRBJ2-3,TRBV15,TGTGCCACCAGCAGAGCCTCCGGGACAGTGATGGCAGATACGCAGTATTTT,CATSRASGTVMADTQYF
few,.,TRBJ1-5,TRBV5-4,TGTGCCAGCAGCCCCGGGACAATCAATCAGCCCCAGCATTTT,CASSPGTINQPQHF
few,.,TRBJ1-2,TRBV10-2,TGCGCCACTACGCAGGGTACGGCTAACTATGGCTACACCTTC,CATTQGTANYGYTF
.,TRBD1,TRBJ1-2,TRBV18,TGTGCCAGCTCACCCACAGGGGGCTTTGGCTACACCTTC,CASSPTGGFGYTF
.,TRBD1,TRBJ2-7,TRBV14,TGTGCCAGCAGCAAACTACCGGGACAGGGGGGAGCGGTCTACGAGCAGTACTTC,CASSKLPGQGGAVYEQYF
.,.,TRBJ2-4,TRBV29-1,TGCAGCGTTACTTCCAGGGCGACCAAAAACATTCAGTACTTC,CSVTSRATKNIQYF
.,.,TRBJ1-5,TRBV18,TGTGCCAGCTCACCGCCCGGGGGAGGTCAGCCCCAGCATTTT,CASSPPGGGQPQHF
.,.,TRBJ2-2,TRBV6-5,TGTGCCAGCGGGGGGTCCGAGGAGCTGTTTTTT,CASGGSEELFF
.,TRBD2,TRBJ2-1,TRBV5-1,TGCGCCAGCAGCTTGGCTAGCGGGGGGGCAAATGAGCAGTTCTTC,CASSLASGGANEQFF
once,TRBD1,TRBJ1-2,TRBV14,TGTGCCAGCAGCCAAGGACAGGGGGTTTTCTCGTTTGGCTACACCTTC,CASSQGQGVFSFGYTF
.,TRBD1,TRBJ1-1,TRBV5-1,TGCGCCAGCAGCAGCATACAGGGGGGAGCTGAAGCTTTCTTT,CASSSIQGGAEAFF
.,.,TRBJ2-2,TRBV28,TGTGCCAGCAGTTTGTTCGCTACAGGGCACACCGGGGAGCTGTTTTTT,CASSLFATGHTGELFF
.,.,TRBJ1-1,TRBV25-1,TGTGCCAGCAGCAGCCTAGGGGGTGGAACTGAAGCTTTCTTT,CASSSLGGGTEAFF
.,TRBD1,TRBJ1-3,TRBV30,TGTGCCTGGAGTGTGGGGACAGGAGGAAACACCATATATTTT,CAWSVGTGGNTIYF
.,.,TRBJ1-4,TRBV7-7,TGTGCTAGCAGCTTACAGTGGAATGAAAAACTGTTTTTT,CASSLQWNEKLFF
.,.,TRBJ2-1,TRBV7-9,TGTGCCAGCAGCTCCATCTCCAGGGGTGAGCAGTTCTTC,CASSSISRGEQFF
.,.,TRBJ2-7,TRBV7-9,TGTGCCAGCAGCCGCGGGGCAGCTTCTTACGAGCAGTACTTC,CASSRGAASYEQYF
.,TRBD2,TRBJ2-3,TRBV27,TGTGCCAGCAGTTTAAGGTGGGCGGGGGAGCCCACAGATACGCAGTATTTT,CASSLRWAGEPTDTQYF
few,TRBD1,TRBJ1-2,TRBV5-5,TGTGCCAGCAGCTTAGAAGGGACAGGGCTGTATGGCTACACCTTC,CASSLEGTGLYGYTF
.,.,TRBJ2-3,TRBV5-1,TGCGCCAGCAGCCTGTACAACAATCCCACAGATACGCAGTATTTT,CASSLYNNPTDTQYF
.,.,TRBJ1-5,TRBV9,TGTGCCAGCAGCCCCTCCGAGTACGGTCAGCCCCAGCATTTT,CASSPSEYGQPQHF
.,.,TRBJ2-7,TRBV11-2,TGTGCCAGCAGCAGTGACACCTCCTACGAGCAGTACTTC,CASSSDTSYEQYF
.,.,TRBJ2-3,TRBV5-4,TGTGCCAGCAGCTTGGAGGGACATCCCACAGATACGCAGTATTTT,CASSLEGHPTDTQYF
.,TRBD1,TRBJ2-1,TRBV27,TGTGCCAGCAAGGAAAGGACAGGGAGCTACAATGAGCAGTTCTTC,CASKERTGSYNEQFF
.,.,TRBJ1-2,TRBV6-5,TGTGCCAGCAGGAGAACAGGGAGAGGGGATGGCTACACCTTC,CASRRTGRGDGYTF
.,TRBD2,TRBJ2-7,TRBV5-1,TGCGCCAGCAGCCGGACTAGCGGGGGATACGAGCAGTACTTC,CASSRTSGGYEQYF
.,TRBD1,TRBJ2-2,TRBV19,TGTGCCAGTGACACAGGGGGCCGGGGGATCGGGGAGCTGTTTTTT,CASDTGGRGIGELFF
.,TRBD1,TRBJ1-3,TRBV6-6,TGTGCCAGCAGTTACGGAAGGGGGCAAGCCGAATATTTT,CASSYGRGQAEYF
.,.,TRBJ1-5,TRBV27,TGTGCCAGCAGTTTTGAGGGTTTGGGCAATCAGCCCCAGCATTTT,CASSFEGLGNQPQHF
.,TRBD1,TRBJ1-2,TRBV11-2,TGTGCCAGCAGCTTAGGGGGGGACAGGGGTTCAAGAGGCTACACCTTC,CASSLGGDRGSRGYTF
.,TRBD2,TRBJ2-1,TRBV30,TGTGCCTGGAGTATCGTAGCGGGAGTAGGAAATGAGCAGTTCTTC,CAWSIVAGVGNEQFF
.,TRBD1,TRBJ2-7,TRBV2,TGTGCCAGCAGTCCGACAGGGGGCCTACCTTACGAGCAGTACTTC,CASSPTGGLPYEQYF
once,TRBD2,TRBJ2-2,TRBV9,TGTGCCAGCAGCGTACGGACTAGCGCGATCACCGGGGAGCTGTTTTTT,CASSVRTSAITGELFF
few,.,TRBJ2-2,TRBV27,TGTGCCAGCATGGATCGGCCAGGGCTGAGCACCGGGGAGCTGTTTTTT,CASMDRPGLSTGELFF
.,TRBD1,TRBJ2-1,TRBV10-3,TGTGCCATCAGTGTTGTACAGGGGGCAAGCAATGAGCAGTTCTTC,CAISVVQGASNEQFF
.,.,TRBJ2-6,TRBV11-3,TGTGCCAGCAGCTTCTGGGCCAACGTCCTGACTTTC,CASSFWANVLTF
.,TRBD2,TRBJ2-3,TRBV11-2,TGTGCCAGCAGCTTTTCTAGCGGGAGCACAGATACGCAGTATTTT,CASSFSSGSTDTQYF
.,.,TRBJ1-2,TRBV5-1,TGCGCCAGCAGCTTGGGGGCAGGGTTTGGCTACACCTTC,CASSLGAGFGYTF
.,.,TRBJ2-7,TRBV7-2,TGTGCCAGCAGCTCCCCGGGACTCGGATATCACGAGCAGTACTTC,CASSSPGLGYHEQYF